This T cell receptor (beta chain) was identified in a study of control samples from healthy donors and cancer patients. With 2 bases removed from V and 3 bases from J, the gap between germline ends came to 7 bases. The CDR3 sequence is 13 residues long. Germline values: CDR1 MNHEY, CDR2 SVGAGI. Using immunoSEQ multiplex PCR, the repertoire was profiled, and TCRdb retains in-frame clones only, with some absent. In the table there are around 75,000 clones, under 90% of which are singletons. The gene calls are TRBV6-5 and TRBJ1-1; the D is unclear. The sample was blood. The clonotype comes from a man aged 50 to 59 in good health. The CDR3 here is CASSYRGYTEAFF. In DNA, the CDR3 is TGTGCCAGCAGTTACCGGGGATACACTGAAGCTTTCTTT.